The 18 T cell receptor beta chains reported below all come from one sample, sequenced in a study of shared clonotypes between healthy human individuals. Sequenced by immunoSEQ multiplex PCR; TCRdb stores in-frame clones only, minus some. This table holds about 2.3 million clones, roughly 90% found once. Sequencing used naive CD4+ T cells from PBMCs. Subset meaning: CD45RA+ positively selected. The receptors were sampled from a man in his late teens or twenties in good health. Some clones in this sample may be carry-over from other donors' samples.

V is TRBV11-3 and J is TRBJ2-3, with D perhaps matching TRBD1 or TRBD2 (5 bases each). This CDR3 is 15 amino acids long. V was shortened by 5 bases and J by 4 bases, with 16 bases between the two germline ends. Germline CDR1 SGHNT, CDR2 YENEEA. The CDR3 reads CASSPRGVGADTQYF. The CDR3 DNA follows: TGTGCCAGCAGCCCAAGAGGGGTGGGCGCAGATACGCAGTATTTT.

This sequence joins TRBV19 and TRBJ1-5; D is undetermined. Germline V gene sequence: CDR1 LNHDA, CDR2 SQIVND (reference sequence). CDR3 length: 12 residues. The V end was cut by 1 base, the J end by 11 bases, with 9 bases between. CDR3 sequence: CASSIVPLAQHF. CDR3 in DNA: TGTGCCAGTAGTATAGTCCCCTTGGCCCAGCATTTT.

The chain couples TRBV29-1 to TRBJ1-1, with D possibly being TRBD1 (5 bases). The CDR3 has 14 residues. The germline V gene encodes CDR1 SQVTM and CDR2 ANQGSEA. Trimming shortened V by 0 bases and J by 8 bases, and 16 bases separated the two germline ends. The DNA of the CDR3 is TGCAGCGTTGAAGATCTGTCGCCCAGGACAGAAGCTTTCTTT. The encoded protein is CSVEDLSPRTEAFF.

This rearrangement joins TRBV6-1 to TRBJ2-7; D perhaps matches TRBD2 (6 bases). The CDR3 runs to 14 residues. CDR1 is MNHNS, CDR2 SASEGT, per germline. Trimming took 10 bases from V and 4 from J, leaving 20 bases between them. The CDR3 sequence: CATARRTGTYEQYF. Here the CDR3 DNA reads TGTGCCACCGCAAGAAGGACGGGGACTTACGAGCAGTACTTC.

This rearrangement joins TRBV2 to TRBJ2-6; D might be TRBD2 (6 bases). Germline V CDR1 and CDR2: SNHLY, FYNNEI. The CDR3 totals 17 residues. V was cut by 7 bases and J by 4 bases, with 20 bases left in between. The CDR3 nucleotides are TGTGCCAGCACTTGGGGACTTTTCGGCTCAGGGGCCAACGTCCTGACTTTC. This gives the protein CASTWGLFGSGANVLTF.

The gene calls are TRBV5-4 and TRBJ2-3, with D uncertain. CDR3 length: 12 amino acids. The V and J ends lost 3 bases and 2 bases respectively, with 4 bases between them. CDR1 and CDR2 (germline): SGHNT, YYREEE (reference sequence). The CDR3 DNA reads TGTGCCAGCAGCTCCATCACAGATACGCAGTATTTT. Protein product: CASSSITDTQYF.

The chain uses TRBV5-1 and TRBJ1-4; D uncertain. Between the trimmed V and J ends, which lost 0 bases and 8 bases, there was a span of 8 bases. The CDR3 has 13 residues. The germline V gene encodes CDR1 SGHRS and CDR2 YFSETQ. CDR3 protein: CASSLAVGEKLFF. The CDR3 DNA reads TGCGCCAGCAGCTTGGCCGTGGGCGAAAAACTGTTTTTT.

To note about this clone: Other DNA sequences within the sample encode an identical CDR3. The genes are TRBV5-1 and TRBJ1-1, with D possibly TRBD1 on 6 matching bases. Trimming pared 1 base from V and 7 bases from J, leaving 8 bases between. CDR3 length equals 12 residues. Germline values: CDR1 SGHRS, CDR2 YFSETQ. The CDR3 region is CASSLRGDEAFF. The CDR3 DNA reads as TGCGCCAGCAGCTTGAGGGGGGATGAAGCTTTCTTT.

This chain connects TRBV29-1 to TRBJ2-3; 7 positions agree with TRBD2. V lost 1 base and J lost 6; bases outside the gene matches: 10. Germline values: CDR1 SQVTM, CDR2 ANQGSEA. This CDR3 is built from 15 residues. The CDR3: CSVEGTSWVTDTQYF. The CDR3 coding sequence is TGCAGCGTTGAAGGGACTAGTTGGGTTACTGATACGCAGTATTTT.

This chain uses TRBV7-9 with TRBJ2-7, with 9 bases lining up with TRBD1. Trimming at V came to 3 bases and at J to 3 bases, leaving 9 bases not matched to a gene. From germline, CDR1 is SEHNR and CDR2 FQNEAQ (reference sequence). CDR3 length: 16 amino acids. The CDR3 is CASSFLWGQGSYEQYF. The CDR3 bases are TGTGCCAGCAGCTTCCTGTGGGGACAGGGCAGCTACGAGCAGTACTTC.

As regards this clone: Other nucleotide sequences in the sample specify the same CDR3. The chain has TRBV10-2 and TRBJ2-7; TRBD2 agrees at 10 bases. V was clipped by 3 bases and J by 2 bases; unmatched bases: 4. The V gene's germline CDR1 is WSHSY and CDR2 SAAADI. The CDR3 has 15 amino acids. CDR3 sequence (DNA): TGCGCCAGCAGTGAAGGAGCGGGAGGGCCCTACGAGCAGTACTTC. It codes for CASSEGAGGPYEQYF.

V usage is TRBV5-6 and J usage is TRBJ2-3; D is perhaps TRBD2 (5 bases). CDR3 length: 15 residues. Germline V gene data show CDR1 as SGHDT and CDR2 as YYEEEE. The germline V and J ends were trimmed by 3 bases and 5 bases, with 16 bases remaining between them. CDR3 in amino acids: CASSSLNLAGDTQYF. The CDR3 DNA follows: TGTGCCAGCAGCTCCCTGAACCTAGCCGGAGATACGCAGTATTTT.

The V and J genes are TRBV18 and TRBJ2-3; D gene ambiguous. The germline V gene encodes CDR1 KGHSH and CDR2 LQKENI. The CDR3 consists of 13 residues. V was clipped by 0 bases and J by 9 bases, with 10 bases between them. The DNA for the CDR3 is TGTGCCAGCTCACCACCGTCCAGTGGCACGCAGTATTTT. The encoded protein is CASSPPSSGTQYF.

There are a few counts of this clone. The rearrangement uses TRBV10-3 and TRBJ1-5, with TRBD1 as a possible D gene (6 bases). The CDR3 runs to 15 residues. Trimming took 5 bases from V and 6 from J, leaving 17 bases between them. Germline V CDR1 and CDR2: ENHRY, SYGVKD. CDR3 bases: TGTGCCATCAGTCCGGGACACACCACAGGTCAGCCCCAGCATTTT. Protein: CAISPGHTTGQPQHF.

The rearrangement joins TRBV6-5 to TRBJ1-4, with 10 nucleotides matching TRBD1. CDR1 MNHEY and CDR2 SVGAGI come from the germline V gene. Trimming removed 8 bases from V and 8 bases from J; junction bases left unmatched: 5. This CDR3 contains 13 residues. CDR3: CASGDRGREKLFF. The DNA for the CDR3 is TGTGCCAGCGGGGACAGGGGCAGGGAAAAACTGTTTTTT.

The chain uses TRBV5-1 and TRBJ2-1; D might be TRBD2 (5 bases). Germline V gives CDR1 SGHRS, CDR2 YFSETQ. The CDR3 contains 15 residues. V lost 2 bases, J lost 2 bases, and 11 bases lay in between. The CDR3 loop is CASSFGYGTYNEQFF. The CDR3 nucleotides read TGCGCCAGCAGCTTTGGTTACGGGACCTACAATGAGCAGTTCTTC. Complete variable domain (other parts from reference TRBV5-1 and TRBJ2-1): KAGVTQTPRYLIKTRGQQVTLSCSPISGHRSVSWYQQTPGQGLQFLFEYFSETQRNKGNFPGRFSGRQFSNSRSEMNVSTLELGDSALYLCASSFGYGTYNEQFFGPGTRLTVL.

The DNA of the CDR3 is TGCAGCGTGCACAACCGGGCCCCAATGGAGCAGTTCTTC. Encoded protein: CSVHNRAPMEQFF. V usage is TRBV29-1 and J usage is TRBJ2-1, with D hard to call. This CDR3 has 13 residues. The germline V gene encodes CDR1 SQVTM and CDR2 ANQGSEA. V lost 6 bases, J lost 10 bases, and 19 bases lay in between.

The chain recombines TRBV6-6 with TRBJ2-7; D is possibly TRBD1 (6 bases). In germline, CDR1 is MNHNY, CDR2 SVGAGI (reference sequence). V shed 2 bases and J shed 0 bases, with 11 bases lying between them. CDR3 length: 15 residues. CDR3 region: CASSYAGVGSYEQYF. CDR3 bases: TGTGCCAGCAGTTACGCAGGGGTTGGCTCCTACGAGCAGTACTTC.